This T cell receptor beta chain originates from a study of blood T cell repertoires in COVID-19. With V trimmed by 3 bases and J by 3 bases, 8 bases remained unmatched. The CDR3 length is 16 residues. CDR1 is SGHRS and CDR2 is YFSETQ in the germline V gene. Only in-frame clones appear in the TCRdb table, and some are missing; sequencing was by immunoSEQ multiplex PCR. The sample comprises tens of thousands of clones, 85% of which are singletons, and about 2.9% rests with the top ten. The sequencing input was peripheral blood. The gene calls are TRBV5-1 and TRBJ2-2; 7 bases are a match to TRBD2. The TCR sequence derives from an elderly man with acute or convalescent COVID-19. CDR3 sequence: CASSSRRLADTGELFF. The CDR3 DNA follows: TGCGCCAGCAGCTCCCGACGTCTAGCGGACACCGGGGAGCTGTTTTTT.